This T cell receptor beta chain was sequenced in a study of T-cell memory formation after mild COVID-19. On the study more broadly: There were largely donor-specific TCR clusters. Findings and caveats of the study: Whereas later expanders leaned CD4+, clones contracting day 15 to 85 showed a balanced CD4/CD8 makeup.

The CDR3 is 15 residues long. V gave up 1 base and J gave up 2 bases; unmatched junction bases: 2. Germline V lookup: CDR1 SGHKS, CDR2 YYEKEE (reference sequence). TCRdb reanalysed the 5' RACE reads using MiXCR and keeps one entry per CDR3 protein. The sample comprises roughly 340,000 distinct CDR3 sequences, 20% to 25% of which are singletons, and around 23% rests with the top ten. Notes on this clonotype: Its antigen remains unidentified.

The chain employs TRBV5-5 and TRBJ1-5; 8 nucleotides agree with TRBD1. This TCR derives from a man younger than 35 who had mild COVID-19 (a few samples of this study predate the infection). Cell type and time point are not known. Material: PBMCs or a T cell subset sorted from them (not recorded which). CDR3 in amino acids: CASSLMDRGNQPQHF. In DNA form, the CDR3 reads TGTGCCAGCAGCTTGATGGACAGGGGCAATCAGCCCCAGCATTTT.